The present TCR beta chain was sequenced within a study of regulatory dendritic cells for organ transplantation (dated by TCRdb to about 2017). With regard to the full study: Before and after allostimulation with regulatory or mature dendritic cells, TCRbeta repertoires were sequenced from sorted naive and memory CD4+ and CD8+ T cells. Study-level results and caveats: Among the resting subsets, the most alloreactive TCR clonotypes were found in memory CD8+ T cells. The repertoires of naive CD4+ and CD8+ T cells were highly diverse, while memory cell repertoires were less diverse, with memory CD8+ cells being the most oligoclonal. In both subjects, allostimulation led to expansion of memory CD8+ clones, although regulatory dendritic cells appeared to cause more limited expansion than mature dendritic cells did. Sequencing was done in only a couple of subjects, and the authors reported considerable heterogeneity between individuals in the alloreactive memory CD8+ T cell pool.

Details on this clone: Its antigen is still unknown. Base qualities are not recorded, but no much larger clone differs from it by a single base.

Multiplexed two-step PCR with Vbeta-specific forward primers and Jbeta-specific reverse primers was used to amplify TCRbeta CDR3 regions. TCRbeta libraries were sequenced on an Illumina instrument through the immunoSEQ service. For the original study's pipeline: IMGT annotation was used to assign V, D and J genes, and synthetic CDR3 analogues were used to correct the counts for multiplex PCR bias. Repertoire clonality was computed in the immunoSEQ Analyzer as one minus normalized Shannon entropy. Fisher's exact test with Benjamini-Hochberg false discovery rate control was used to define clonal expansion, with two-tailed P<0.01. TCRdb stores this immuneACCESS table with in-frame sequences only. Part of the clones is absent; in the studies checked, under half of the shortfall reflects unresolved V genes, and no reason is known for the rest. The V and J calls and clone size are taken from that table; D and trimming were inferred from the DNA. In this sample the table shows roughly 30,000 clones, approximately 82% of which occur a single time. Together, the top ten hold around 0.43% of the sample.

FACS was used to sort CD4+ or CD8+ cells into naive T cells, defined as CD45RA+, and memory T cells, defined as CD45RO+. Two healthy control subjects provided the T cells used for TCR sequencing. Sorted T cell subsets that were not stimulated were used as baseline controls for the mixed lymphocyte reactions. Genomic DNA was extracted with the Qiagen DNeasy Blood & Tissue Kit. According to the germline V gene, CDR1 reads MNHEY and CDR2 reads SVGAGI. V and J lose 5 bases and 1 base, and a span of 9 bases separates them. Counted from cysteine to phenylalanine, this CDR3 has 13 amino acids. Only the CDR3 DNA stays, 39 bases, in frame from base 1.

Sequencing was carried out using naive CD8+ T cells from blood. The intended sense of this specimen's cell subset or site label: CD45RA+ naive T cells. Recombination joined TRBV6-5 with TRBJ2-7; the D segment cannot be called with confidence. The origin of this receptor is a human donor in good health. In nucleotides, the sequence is TGTGCCAGCAGTCCGACAAGTTCCTACGAGCAGTACTTC. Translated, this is CASSPTSSYEQYF.